The present TCR beta chain was sequenced within a study of tumor-infiltrating lymphocytes in primary liver carcinoma. For the study at large: T1-T3 N0M0 was the stage of the tumors, which were about 4 to 10 cm across.

The input was around 500 ng total RNA; TCR beta cDNA was made from it with a constant-region primer. TCR beta libraries came from three nested multiplex PCR rounds using slightly modified ARM-PCR. Via MiXCR, TCRdb re-called the multiplex PCR reads, giving one row per CDR3 protein. The data hold approximately 330,000 distinct CDR3 sequences, with about 65% observed a single time. In its sample, this clonotype was seen a few times. No antigen is known for it. Relative to the germline gene, one junction end is altered; a read error may explain this. RNA was extracted from whole blood without cell sorting, alongside germline DNA. HBV chronically infected the treatment-naive patients. Before surgery, approximately 4 milliliters of EDTA blood were taken. Study-level points and caveats: Unsorted bulk processing meant the study did not compare CD4+ and CD8+ repertoires.

The receptor was isolated from a man aged 35 to 55 with primary liver carcinoma and hepatitis B virus infection. The sample consisted of peripheral blood.

CDR3 nucleotides: TGTGCCAGCAGTTCGACTAACCAAGAGACCCAATACTTC. Its translation is CASSSTNQETQYF. The chain combines TRBV11-2 with TRBJ2-5, with a weak D call TRBD2 (5 bases). The CDR3 is 13 residues long. Germline CDR1 and CDR2: SGHAT and FQNNGV.